A single sample gave rise to the 9 T cell receptor beta chains below, sequenced in a study of shared clonotypes between healthy human individuals. This table comes from immunoSEQ multiplex PCR, and its TCRdb copy is limited to in-frame clones, with some not included. The repertoire holds about 1 million clones, around 76% seen once, with about 1.5% in the top ten. The sample was memory CD4+ T cells sorted from blood. Noted subset: CD45RA-negative fraction. The origin of the receptors is a man younger than 35 in good health.

Concerning this clone: Other DNA sequences in the sample encode the same CDR3. The V and J genes are TRBV10-1 and TRBJ1-3; D remains unclear. V gave up 2 bases and J gave up 0 bases, with 5 bases separating them. CDR3 size: 14 residues. The germline V gene has CDR1 WNHNN and CDR2 SYGVQD (reference sequence). The CDR3, as DNA: TGCGCCAGCAGTGAGGAGGGCTCTGGAAACACCATATATTTT. This gives the protein CASSEEGSGNTIYF.

This sequence joins TRBV6-1 and TRBJ1-6, with D possibly being TRBD1 (5 bases). The V end lost 4 bases, the J end lost 8 bases, and 24 bases lay between the germline ends. The CDR3 spans 18 residues. Germline V gives CDR1 MNHNS, CDR2 SASEGT. CDR3 region: CASSGTLRQSILYSPLHF. CDR3 in DNA: TGTGCCAGCAGTGGAACCCTAAGACAGTCAATATTATATTCACCCCTCCACTTT.

This chain uses TRBV5-3 with TRBJ2-2; 7 bases are shared with TRBD1. TRBV5-3 falls under the ORF class, with uncertain function. This CDR3 is 15 amino acids long. The chain's CDR3 is CPRPQGRQRTGELFF. CDR3 sequence (DNA): TGTCCGCGTCCACAGGGGCGACAGCGCACCGGGGAGCTGTTTTTT.

The genes are TRBV5-8 and TRBJ2-7, with a tentative D call TRBD1 (5 bases). Germline CDR1 is SGHTS and CDR2 is YDEGEE. The V and J ends lost 6 bases and 2 bases respectively, with 15 bases between them. The CDR3 spans 14 residues. CDR3 amino acids: CASNFPTDTYEQYF. The CDR3 bases are TGTGCCAGCAACTTCCCGACAGATACCTACGAGCAGTACTTC. Together with reference TRBV5-8 and TRBJ2-7, the CDR3 gives the full variable domain: EAGVTQSPTHLIKTRGQQATLRCSPISGHTSVYWYQQALGLGLQFLLWYDEGEERNRGNFPPRFSGRQFPNYSSELNVNALELEDSALYLCASNFPTDTYEQYFGPGTRLTVT.

The chain combines TRBV5-6 with TRBJ2-7; D uncertain. V lost 2 bases, J lost 0 bases, and 6 bases lay in between. This CDR3 contains 13 residues. Germline V gives CDR1 SGHDT, CDR2 YYEEEE. In nucleotides, the CDR3 is TGTGCCAGCAGCTTTGTCGGCTCCTACGAGCAGTACTTC. This sequence encodes CASSFVGSYEQYF.

The chain has TRBV7-2 and TRBJ2-1; possible D gene TRBD2, 6 bases. V dropped 0 bases and J dropped 1 base, with 10 bases sitting between them. There are 16 residues in the CDR3. From germline, CDR1 is SGHTA and CDR2 FQGNSA. CDR3: CASSLAIGTSYNEQFF. The CDR3 nucleotides are TGTGCCAGCAGCTTAGCGATCGGGACTTCCTACAATGAGCAGTTCTTC.

This clone showed up just a few times. The chain uses TRBV27 and TRBJ1-2; D may be TRBD1 (5 bases). With 4 bases removed from V and 5 bases from J, the gap between germline ends came to 11 bases. Germline V gene lookup returns CDR1 MNHEY and CDR2 SMNVEV (reference sequence). The CDR3 sequence is 13 residues long. This CDR3 is CASSSRAGYGYTF. In DNA, the CDR3 is TGTGCCAGCAGTTCAAGGGCAGGGTATGGCTACACCTTC.

This rearrangement joins TRBV19 to TRBJ2-1; D perhaps matches TRBD1 (6 bases). CDR3 size: 14 residues. Germline CDR1 reads LNHDA; CDR2 reads SQIVND (reference sequence). Trimming left V 5 bases short and J 0 bases short, with 8 bases between. CDR3 loop: CASSQQGSYNEQFF. The CDR3 region has the DNA TGTGCCAGTAGTCAACAGGGCTCCTACAATGAGCAGTTCTTC.

The J gene is TRBJ1-4, the V gene TRBV28; D gene uncertain. Germline-derived CDR1 and CDR2 are MDHEN and SYDVKM. This CDR3 is 13 amino acids long. V lost 6 bases and J lost 4, with 9 bases in between. In DNA, the CDR3 is TGTGCCAGCAGCGCGGGAGGTAATGAAAAACTGTTTTTT. This encodes CASSAGGNEKLFF.